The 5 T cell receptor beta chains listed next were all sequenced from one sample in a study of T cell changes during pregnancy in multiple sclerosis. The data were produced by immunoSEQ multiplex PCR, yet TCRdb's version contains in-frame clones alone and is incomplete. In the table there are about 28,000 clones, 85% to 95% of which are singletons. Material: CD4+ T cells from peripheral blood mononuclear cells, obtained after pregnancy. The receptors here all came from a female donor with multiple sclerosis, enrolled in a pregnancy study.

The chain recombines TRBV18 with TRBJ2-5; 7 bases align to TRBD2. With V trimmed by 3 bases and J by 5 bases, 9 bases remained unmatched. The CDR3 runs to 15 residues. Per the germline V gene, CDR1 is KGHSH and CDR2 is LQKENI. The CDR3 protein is CASSPRGGERETQYF. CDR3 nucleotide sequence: TGTGCCAGCTCACCCCGGGGAGGGGAGCGGGAGACCCAGTACTTC.

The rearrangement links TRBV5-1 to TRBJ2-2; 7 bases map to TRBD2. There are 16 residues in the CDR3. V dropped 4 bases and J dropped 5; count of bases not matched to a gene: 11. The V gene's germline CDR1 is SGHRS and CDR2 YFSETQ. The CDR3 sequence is CASSLTGGRGTGELFF. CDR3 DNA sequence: TGCGCCAGCAGCCTCACGGGGGGAAGAGGGACCGGGGAGCTGTTTTTT.

The DNA for the CDR3 is TGTGCCAGCAGCTTACGGTCAGGGGGTCAAGGGGAGCTGTTTTTT. Residues: CASSLRSGGQGELFF. V is TRBV11-2 and J is TRBJ2-2; 7 bases are shared with TRBD1. From germline, CDR1 is SGHAT and CDR2 FQNNGV. The CDR3 spans 15 residues. V gave up 2 bases and J gave up 8 bases; unmatched junction bases: 8. The full variable domain, with the rest looked up from reference TRBV11-2 and TRBJ2-2, is EAGVAQSPRYKIIEKRQSVAFWCNPISGHATLYWYQQILGQGPKLLIQFQNNGVVDDSQLPKDRFSAERLKGVDSTLKIQPAKLEDSAVYLCASSLRSGGQGELFFGEGSRLTVL.

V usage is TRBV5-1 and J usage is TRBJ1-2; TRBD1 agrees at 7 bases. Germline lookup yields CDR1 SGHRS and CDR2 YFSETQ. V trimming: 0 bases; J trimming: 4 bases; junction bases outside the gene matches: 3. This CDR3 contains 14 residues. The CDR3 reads CASSLGRDSYGYTF. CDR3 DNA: TGCGCCAGCAGCTTGGGACGGGACAGCTATGGCTACACCTTC. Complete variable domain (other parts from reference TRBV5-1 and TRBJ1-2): KAGVTQTPRYLIKTRGQQVTLSCSPISGHRSVSWYQQTPGQGLQFLFEYFSETQRNKGNFPGRFSGRQFSNSRSEMNVSTLELGDSALYLCASSLGRDSYGYTFGSGTRLTVV.

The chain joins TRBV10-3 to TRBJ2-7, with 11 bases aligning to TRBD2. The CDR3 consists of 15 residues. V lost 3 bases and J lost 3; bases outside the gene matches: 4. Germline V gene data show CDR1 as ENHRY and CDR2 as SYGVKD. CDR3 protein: CAISDETSGIYEQYF. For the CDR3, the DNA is TGTGCCATCAGTGACGAGACTAGCGGGATCTACGAGCAGTACTTC.